This T cell receptor beta chain was sequenced for a study of post-analysis software for immune sequencing data (dated by TCRdb to between 2014 and 2017). About the investigation overall: Relapsing-remitting, secondary progressive and progressive-relapsing multiple sclerosis were recorded as disease courses, and subtype annotation was lacking for some patients. A subset of samples was prepared in parallel using single-end sample barcoding, then pooled and co-amplified after Illumina adapter ligation. The multiple sclerosis patient repertoires were compared with 11 previously published healthy control repertoires from donors aged about 6 to 25 years.

Library preparation employed PCR. Data came from an Illumina HiSeq 2500. To reduce PCR and sequencing biases, unique molecular identifiers were incorporated into the TCR beta cDNA libraries. Per 1 to 10 million input T cells, roughly 500,000 cDNA molecules were obtained, such that each molecule approximated one T cell. The patient libraries were prepared and sequenced using the same protocol as the earlier healthy control dataset. Samples belonging to the same batch were prepared together, multiplexed and sequenced on a shared HiSeq lane. The published analysis was carried out like this. Raw barcoded reads were processed with MIGEC, and single-read molecular identifier groups were discarded before consensus assembly and CDR3 extraction. Clonotype tables were post-analysed with VDJtools, normalizing diversity by down-sampling all datasets to the smallest sample size. To correct batch-related cross-sample contamination, repertoire overlap clustering matched CDR3 amino acid sequences but not nucleotide sequences. Starting from the raw public reads, TCRdb applied fastp trimming at Q25, assembled clones with MiXCR and retained in-frame beta chains. Each entry is one CDR3 protein sequence, shown with its most common DNA and genes. The V and J calls, along with clone size, are taken from TCRdb and not from the paper's own processing. The sample table contains about half a million distinct CDR3 sequences; only one count was recorded for 34% of them. 6% of the sample comes from the top ten.

TCR beta repertoires were profiled from peripheral blood of approximately 13 young patients with multiple sclerosis to demonstrate the VDJtools post-analysis software. The multiple sclerosis patients were children and adolescents between roughly 6 and 16 years of age. Summary of the overall study and its limitations: Normalized Chao1 diversity was significantly lower in multiple sclerosis patients than controls, suggesting substantial peripheral T-cell clonal expansion. Strong co-clustering of samples prepared in the same batch was shown by direct clustering with F measure, prompting a batch-effect correction. The multiple sclerosis patient group was slightly younger than the control group.

This clonotype has only a few counts. No cognate antigen has been identified for it. Base qualities are not provided; no much larger clone lies one nucleotide away. Sequencing was carried out using blood. The receptor's source is a girl under 18 with multiple sclerosis.

The nucleotide sequence reads as follows: TGTGCCAGCAGCCAAGAAGGGGCGGGGTGGAAAGATACGCAGTATTTT. The encoded protein is CASSQEGAGWKDTQYF. The sequence links TRBV3-1 to TRBJ2-3; matching of 6 bases hints at TRBD2 as the D gene. Inclusive of the bounding cysteine and phenylalanine, the CDR3 is 16 residues long. The entry retains the CDR3 DNA only, 48 bases that are in frame from base 1. CDR1 LGHDT and CDR2 YNNKEL were looked up in the germline V gene (reference sequence). The junction carries 15 bases between V and J, which are trimmed by 0 bases and 5 bases respectively.